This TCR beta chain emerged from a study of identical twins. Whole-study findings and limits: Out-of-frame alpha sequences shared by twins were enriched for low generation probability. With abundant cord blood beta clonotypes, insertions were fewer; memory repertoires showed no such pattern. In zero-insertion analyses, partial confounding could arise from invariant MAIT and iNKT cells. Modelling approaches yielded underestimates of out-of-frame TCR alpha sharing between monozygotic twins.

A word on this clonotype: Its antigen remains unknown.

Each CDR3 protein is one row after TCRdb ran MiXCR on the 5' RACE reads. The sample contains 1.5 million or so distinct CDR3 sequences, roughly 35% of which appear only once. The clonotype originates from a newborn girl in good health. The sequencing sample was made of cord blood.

The CDR3 loop reads CASSQMERNQETQYF. CDR3 DNA: TGTGCCAGCAGCCAAATGGAGCGGAACCAAGAGACCCAGTACTTC. This sequence joins TRBV4-2 and TRBJ2-5; tentative D call: TRBD2 (5 bases). The CDR3 covers 15 residues. The germline V gene has CDR1 LGHNA and CDR2 YNFKEQ. The V and J ends lost 2 bases and 0 bases respectively, with 10 bases between them.